This T cell receptor beta chain was identified in a study of human T cells and chemical hapten exposure. Trimming cost V 5 bases and J 2 bases, with 13 bases left between them. There are 14 residues in the CDR3. Separate cDNA molecules received unique molecular identifiers, which the library attached to them. Original analysis: Sample TCR counts, which ranged from roughly 23,224 to 750,000, had a median of approximately 96,000. Via MiXCR, TCRdb re-called the RACE reads, giving one row per CDR3 protein. TCRdb, not the original authors, processed these V and J calls. The sample lists some 78,000 distinct CDR3 sequences, under 10% occurring once. This clonotype occurred a few times. The antigen is unknown. Broader study findings: No shift was seen in TCRs above 1 in 1000 frequency with DPC sensitization.

Time point in this sample: healthy volunteer bleed at 6 weeks. It was unfractionated whole blood from which total RNA was extracted. This TCR was sampled from a male donor in good health. Some clones in this sample may be carry-over from other donors' samples. The material sequenced was whole blood. V and J are TRBV12-3 or TRBV12-4 and TRBJ2-7; D possibly matches TRBD1 or TRBD2 (7 bases each). CDR3 protein: CASSPGGGTYEQYF. The CDR3 bases are TGTGCCAGCAGTCCAGGGGGGGGGACCTACGAGCAGTACTTC.